The next 17 T cell receptor beta chains were all read from a single sample in a study of CD8+CD57+ T cells in acquired aplastic anemia. Profiling of TCR beta VDJ combinations and CDR3 sequences used genomic DNA as template. TCRdb processed the reads anew with MiXCR; each CDR3 protein has one entry. The top ten hold around 46% of the sample, which has 150,000 to 200,000 distinct CDR3 sequences, over 60% seen once. Material: sorted CD4+, CD8+, or CD8+CD57+ T cells (not recorded which) from PBMCs. Every receptor here comes from a human donor with severe aplastic anemia or a healthy control (not recorded which).

This clonotype was recorded many times. The chain is built from TRBV6-2 or TRBV6-3 and TRBJ1-2; D unclear. Germline V gene data show CDR1 as MNHEY and CDR2 as SVGEGT. The V end was cut by 4 bases, the J end by 3 bases, with 9 bases between. The CDR3 runs to 13 residues. CDR3 bases: TGTGCCAGCAGTTCCGACCCTGACTATGGCTACACCTTC. Translated: CASSSDPDYGYTF.

V usage is TRBV9 and J usage is TRBJ2-7; 11 bases line up with TRBD1. Germline V gene data show CDR1 as SGDLS and CDR2 as YYNGEE. V was clipped by 4 bases and J by 1 base; unmatched bases: 7. This CDR3 has 16 residues. Here the CDR3 reads CASSPRDRGGSYEQYF. CDR3 sequence (DNA): TGTGCCAGCAGCCCTCGGGACAGGGGGGGGTCCTACGAGCAGTACTTC.

The chain joins TRBV20-1 to TRBJ1-4; 8 bases align to TRBD1. This CDR3 comprises 15 residues. V dropped 4 bases and J dropped 8; count of bases not matched to a gene: 12. Germline-derived CDR1 and CDR2 are DFQATT and SNEGSKA (reference sequence). CDR3 loop: CSATQMAGGQEKLFF. The CDR3 coding sequence is TGCAGTGCTACCCAGATGGCAGGGGGCCAGGAAAAACTGTTTTTT.

This clonotype was counted between two and nine times. The chain uses TRBV20-1 and TRBJ2-7; the D gene could be TRBD1 or TRBD2 (6 bases each). V dropped 5 bases and J dropped 0 bases, with 20 bases sitting between them. Germline V gene sequence: CDR1 DFQATT, CDR2 SNEGSKA (reference sequence). The CDR3 loop spans 16 amino acids. CDR3 in amino acids: CSADGATGASSYEQYF. CDR3 in DNA: TGCAGTGCTGATGGGGCGACGGGGGCAAGCTCCTACGAGCAGTACTTC.

The V call is TRBV5-4, the J call TRBJ2-3, with D possibly TRBD1 on 5 matching bases. The CDR3 totals 12 residues. V lost 4 bases to trimming and J lost 4 bases, with 7 bases between them. The germline V gene encodes CDR1 SGHNT and CDR2 YYREEE (reference sequence). The CDR3 loop is CASSARADTQYF. CDR3 in DNA: TGTGCCAGCAGCGCCAGGGCAGATACGCAGTATTTT.

The chain uses TRBV20-1 and TRBJ2-7; 11 bases fit TRBD1. CDR3 size: 14 residues. The germline V gene encodes CDR1 DFQATT and CDR2 SNEGSKA (reference sequence). With 6 bases clipped from V and 2 bases from J, the junction kept 6 bases outside the gene matches. CDR3 protein: CSAPGQGGPYEQYF. In nucleotides, the CDR3 is TGCAGTGCCCCGGGACAGGGGGGTCCCTACGAGCAGTACTTC.

This clonotype was observed a handful of times. The V and J genes are TRBV10-3 and TRBJ2-3; tentatively, D is TRBD1 (5 bases). The ends were cut back, 3 bases at V and 2 bases at J, with 12 bases in the middle. Looked up from germline, CDR1 is ENHRY and CDR2 is SYGVKD. The CDR3 contains 15 residues. This chain's CDR3 is CAISERTSSTDTQYF. CDR3 DNA sequence: TGTGCCATCAGTGAAAGGACATCTTCCACAGATACGCAGTATTTT.

The chain is built from TRBV15 and TRBJ2-7; D might be TRBD1 (6 bases). In germline, CDR1 is LNHNV, CDR2 YYDKDF (reference sequence). This CDR3 has 15 amino acids. The V and J ends lost 0 bases and 3 bases respectively, with 12 bases between them. CDR3 coding DNA: TGTGCCACCAGCAGAGATCCCCACAGGGACTACGAGCAGTACTTC. This gives the protein CATSRDPHRDYEQYF. Full variable domain (outside the CDR3, taken from reference TRBV15 and TRBJ2-7): DAMVIQNPRYQVTQFGKPVTLSCSQTLNHNVMYWYQQKSSQAPKLLFHYYDKDFNNEADTPDNFQSRRPNTSFCFLDIRSPGLGDTAMYLCATSRDPHRDYEQYFGPGTRLTVT.

The chain recombines TRBV19 with TRBJ1-2; 8 bases are a match to TRBD1. The CDR3 has 14 residues. The J segment lost 8 bases and the V segment lost 4 bases, leaving 9 bases of the junction unmatched. Germline-derived CDR1 and CDR2 are LNHDA and SQIVND (reference sequence). The CDR3 bases are TGTGCCAGTAGTACCAGGGGGCCTCTTCGGGGCTACACCTTC. Translated, it gives CASSTRGPLRGYTF. Variable domain in full (rest from reference TRBV19 and TRBJ1-2): DGGITQSPKYLFRKEGQNVTLSCEQNLNHDAMYWYRQDPGQGLRLIYYSQIVNDFQKGDIAEGYSVSREKKESFPLTVTSAQKNPTAFYLCASSTRGPLRGYTFGSGTRLTVV.

The CDR3 DNA is TGCAGTGCTGTAAGACGCTCTGGGGCCAACGTCCTGACTTTC. Its translation: CSAVRRSGANVLTF. The rearrangement links TRBV20-1 to TRBJ2-6; D is uncertain. The CDR3 totals 14 residues. Germline loops: CDR1 DFQATT, CDR2 SNEGSKA (reference sequence). The V end was cut by 5 bases, the J end by 0 bases, with 8 bases between.

The chain couples TRBV9 to TRBJ2-1; the match to TRBD2 covers 11 bases. This CDR3 comprises 20 residues. V gave up 1 base and J gave up 0 bases; unmatched junction bases: 12. Germline assignment: CDR1 SGDLS and CDR2 YYNGEE. CDR3 residues: CASSVLSPGTSGFSYNEQFF. For the CDR3, the DNA is TGTGCCAGCAGCGTATTGTCCCCTGGGACTAGCGGTTTCTCCTACAATGAGCAGTTCTTC.

This clonotype was seen a single time. This chain uses TRBV5-1 with TRBJ1-2; D gene unclear. Trimming removed 2 bases at V and 5 bases at J, with 22 bases between. Germline-derived CDR1 and CDR2 are SGHRS and YFSETQ. The length of the CDR3 is 17 residues. The CDR3 spells CASSFLAGQSRIYGYTF. DNA of the CDR3: TGCGCCAGCAGCTTCTTGGCAGGTCAATCCCGGATTTATGGCTACACCTTC.

The chain carries TRBV7-3 and TRBJ1-1; D remains ambiguous. Germline V CDR1 and CDR2: SGHTA, FQGTGA. V dropped 2 bases and J dropped 1 base, with 14 bases sitting between them. The CDR3 spans 16 residues. The CDR3 DNA sequence: TGTGCCAGCAGCTTAGGTGTGGCAGCGACGAACACTGAAGCTTTCTTT. Protein sequence: CASSLGVAATNTEAFF.

The CDR3 DNA is TGTGCCAGCAGTGCGGACAGGAACTATGGCTACACCTTC. Its protein is CASSADRNYGYTF. V usage is TRBV5-8 and J usage is TRBJ1-2; the match to TRBD1 covers 7 bases. Per the germline V gene, CDR1 is SGHTS and CDR2 is YDEGEE. With V trimmed by 5 bases and J by 2 bases, 3 bases remained unmatched. This CDR3 spans 13 amino acids. The entire variable domain, with the rest obtained from reference TRBV5-8 and TRBJ1-2, is as follows: EAGVTQSPTHLIKTRGQQATLRCSPISGHTSVYWYQQALGLGLQFLLWYDEGEERNRGNFPPRFSGRQFPNYSSELNVNALELEDSALYLCASSADRNYGYTFGSGTRLTVV.

The genes are TRBV5-6 and TRBJ2-3, with D maybe TRBD2 (5 bases). V was cut by 2 bases and J by 4 bases, with 8 bases left in between. This CDR3 contains 13 residues. Germline V gene data show CDR1 as SGHDT and CDR2 as YYEEEE. DNA for the CDR3: TGTGCCAGCAGCTTTAGCGCGGCAGATACGCAGTATTTT. It specifies CASSFSAADTQYF.

The chain joins TRBV10-3 to TRBJ2-2; TRBD2 might be the D (6 bases). Trimming removed 11 bases from V and 7 bases from J, with 26 bases in between. Germline assignment: CDR1 ENHRY and CDR2 SYGVKD. The CDR3 sequence is 16 residues long. In nucleotides, the CDR3 is TGTGCCTCTCACCCATATAGCGGTGCCGGAATCGGGGAGCTGTTTTTT. Amino acid sequence: CASHPYSGAGIGELFF.

The rearrangement joins TRBV11-1 to TRBJ2-7; possible D gene TRBD2, 5 bases. Trimming stripped 2 bases from V and 2 bases from J, with 16 bases between. Germline assignment: CDR1 SGHAT and CDR2 FQDESV (reference sequence). The CDR3 totals 16 residues. The CDR3 nucleotides read TGTGCCAGCAGCTTACAAGGACTCATCGCAACCTACGAGCAGTACTTC. Translation gives CASSLQGLIATYEQYF.